There are many counts of the clone carrying this TCR beta chain. This sample is drawn from a study of T-cell reconstitution after alpha-beta-depleted transplantation in children. The authors prepared the TCRbeta library with unique molecular identifiers. In TCRdb, the PCR reads were re-called with MiXCR into one record per CDR3 protein. The sample contains over 550,000 distinct CDR3 sequences, 10% of which appear only once. The CDR3 extends over 14 amino acids. Looked up from germline, CDR1 is MNHNS and CDR2 is SASEGT. The V end lost 7 bases, the J end lost 5 bases, and 14 bases lay between the germline ends.

V gene TRBV6-1 combines with J gene TRBJ2-2; TRBD1 might be the D (6 bases). The sequenced sample was PBMCs from the stem cell graft donor, obtained from the stem cell graft. The TCR originated in a human donor who donated a stem cell graft to a child with acute myeloid leukemia. The CDR3 sequence: CASKRLDRTGELFF. The CDR3 DNA reads as TGTGCCAGCAAGAGGCTAGACAGGACCGGGGAGCTGTTTTTT.